One and the same sample provided the 11 T cell receptor beta chains below, sequenced in a study of shared clonotypes between healthy human individuals. Sequencing was performed with immunoSEQ multiplex PCR; in TCRdb, only in-frame clones are kept and a portion is missing. Of around 600,000 clones listed, more than 95% are singletons. The sequenced sample was naive CD4+ T cells sorted from blood. Stated subset: CD45RA+ positively selected. These receptors were taken from a woman in her 30s in good health.

This clone was seen a single time. The V and J genes are TRBV5-1 and TRBJ1-1; unclear D gene. Germline lookup yields CDR1 SGHRS and CDR2 YFSETQ. V was pared by 0 bases and J by 1 base, with 10 bases between. The CDR3 runs to 15 residues. The CDR3 DNA sequence: TGCGCCAGCAGCTTGGACCGGGTCGCGAACACTGAAGCTTTCTTT. This sequence encodes CASSLDRVANTEAFF.

V usage is TRBV19 and J usage is TRBJ1-2, with 10 bases identical to TRBD1. Trimming at V came to 10 bases and at J to 3 bases, leaving 8 bases not matched to a gene. Germline assignment: CDR1 LNHDA and CDR2 SQIVND (reference sequence). The CDR3 spans 14 residues. CDR3 nucleotides: TGTGCCACCGAAGGGACAGGGGAGGACTATGGCTACACCTTC. This gives the protein CATEGTGEDYGYTF.

The chain recombines TRBV4-1 with TRBJ2-1; 11 nucleotides match TRBD1. J lost 7 bases, V lost 0 bases, and 8 bases had no gene match. The CDR3 sequence is 17 residues long. The germline V gene has CDR1 MGHRA and CDR2 YSYEKL. CDR3 sequence: CASSQEVRTGGRNEQFF. CDR3 in DNA: TGCGCCAGCAGCCAAGAAGTCAGGACAGGGGGCCGAAATGAGCAGTTCTTC.

This CDR3 reads CASRIQAGGIREQFF. CDR3 nucleotide sequence: TGTGCCAGCCGAATCCAGGCGGGAGGGATACGGGAGCAGTTCTTC. The chain is built from TRBV27 and TRBJ2-1; 9 bases are a match to TRBD2. The germline CDR1 and CDR2 sequences are MNHEY and SMNVEV (reference sequence). V gave up 8 bases and J gave up 10 bases; unmatched junction bases: 15. This CDR3 contains 15 residues.

V usage is TRBV7-8 and J usage is TRBJ1-4; 7 nucleotides line up with TRBD1. The V and J ends lost 1 base and 3 bases, in that order; junction bases with no gene match: 5. This CDR3 is 16 amino acids long. Germline V CDR1 and CDR2: SGHVS, FQNEAQ. CDR3 sequence: CASSLDRGRANEKLFF. The CDR3 nucleotides are TGTGCCAGCAGCTTAGACAGGGGAAGGGCTAATGAAAAACTGTTTTTT.

The chain has TRBV7-2 and TRBJ2-5; 11 nucleotides agree with TRBD1. The CDR3 totals 14 residues. Looked up from germline, CDR1 is SGHTA and CDR2 is FQGNSA. J lost 5 bases, V lost 7 bases, and 6 bases had no gene match. CDR3: CASTRDRGGETQYF. The CDR3 DNA follows: TGTGCCAGCACCCGGGACAGGGGGGGGGAGACCCAGTACTTC.

J is TRBJ2-7 and V is TRBV19, with 11 bases identical to TRBD2. The V gene's germline CDR1 is LNHDA and CDR2 SQIVND (reference sequence). This CDR3 is built from 15 residues. Losses at the gene ends were 4 bases for V and 5 bases for J; bases not matched to a gene: 7. The CDR3 nucleotides are TGTGCCAGTAGTACCACTAGCGGGAGAAGAAACGAGCAGTACTTC. Protein: CASSTTSGRRNEQYF.

V and J are TRBV28 and TRBJ2-1; tentative D call: TRBD2 (5 bases). The CDR3 sequence is 13 residues long. Germline loops: CDR1 MDHEN, CDR2 SYDVKM. Trimming stripped 10 bases from V and 7 bases from J, with 17 bases between. The CDR3 is CATKGRGKNEQFF. Here the CDR3 DNA reads TGTGCCACTAAAGGTAGAGGGAAGAATGAGCAGTTCTTC.

The rearrangement joins TRBV28 to TRBJ1-4; 9 bases match TRBD1. V trimming: 4 bases; J trimming: 6 bases; junction bases outside the gene matches: 6. This CDR3 is built from 15 residues. Germline V gene data show CDR1 as MDHEN and CDR2 as SYDVKM. The CDR3 protein is CASSSQQGAHEKLFF. In nucleotides, the CDR3 is TGTGCCAGCAGTTCCCAACAGGGGGCACATGAAAAACTGTTTTTT.

This chain uses TRBV5-6 with TRBJ1-2; D not resolved. There are 13 residues in the CDR3. With 3 bases removed from V and 2 bases from J, the gap between germline ends came to 8 bases. Germline assignment: CDR1 SGHDT and CDR2 YYEEEE. CDR3 residues: CASSSARNYGYTF. The CDR3 DNA reads as TGTGCCAGCAGCTCGGCTCGGAACTATGGCTACACCTTC.

The chain links TRBV4-1 to TRBJ2-1; 11 bases are shared with TRBD2. CDR3 length: 17 residues. The J segment lost 4 bases and the V segment lost 0 bases, leaving 5 bases of the junction unmatched. Per the germline V gene, CDR1 is MGHRA and CDR2 is YSYEKL. CDR3 in amino acids: CASSQDSGLAVYNEQFF. The CDR3 DNA is TGCGCCAGCAGCCAAGATTCGGGACTAGCGGTATACAATGAGCAGTTCTTC.